A selection of T cell receptor beta chains follows, all from one sample in a study of blood T cell repertoires in COVID-19. TCRdb keeps only in-frame clones here, not all; method: immunoSEQ multiplex PCR. The sample has around 230,000 clones; around four fifths are singletons. The material sequenced was PBMCs or T cells enriched from blood (not recorded which). All receptors derive from a man between 35 and 55 years old who had recovered from COVID-19. Both conserved end residues are part of each CDR3. The order of the fields is clone size, J gene, V gene, D gene, CDR3 protein, CDR3 DNA. The D gene is left open where the match is weak. Some rows have no size entry. The others give once, few or many, or a class for an expanded clone.

NA,TRBJ2-1,TRBV28,TRBD1,CASSLTGGNYNEQFF,TGTGCCAGCAGCCTGACAGGGGGGAACTACAATGAGCAGTTCTTC
NA,TRBJ2-5,TRBV30,TRBD2,CAWMAGSGETQYF,TGTGCCTGGATGGCGGGTAGCGGGGAGACCCAGTACTTC
NA,TRBJ2-2,TRBV11-3,TRBD2,CASSLDGTSFGELFF,TGTGCCAGCAGCTTAGATGGGACTAGTTTCGGGGAGCTGTTTTTT
NA,TRBJ2-5,TRBV30,TRBD2,CAWSGGGKQETQYF,TGTGCCTGGAGTGGGGGGGGTAAACAAGAGACCCAGTACTTC
once,TRBJ1-2,TRBV5-5,TRBD1,CASSLLRDSRGRYTF,TGTGCCAGCAGCTTACTCCGGGACAGTCGAGGAAGATACACCTTC
NA,TRBJ2-1,TRBV6-2/TRBV6-3,TRBD2,CASSFRLAGAPYNEQFF,TGTGCCAGCAGTTTCCGACTAGCGGGAGCCCCCTACAATGAGCAGTTCTTC
few,TRBJ1-2,TRBV20-1,NA,CSASLRSTSGYTF,TGCAGTGCTAGTCTCAGGTCCACTAGTGGCTACACCTTC
NA,TRBJ2-1,TRBV14,TRBD2,CASSQLAGVSGEQFF,TGTGCCAGCAGCCAACTAGCGGGAGTAAGCGGTGAGCAGTTCTTC
once,TRBJ1-6,TRBV18,NA,CASSPPWGRSPLHF,TGTGCCAGCTCACCACCCTGGGGCCGGTCACCCCTCCACTTT
NA,TRBJ1-2,TRBV28,TRBD1,CASRDSFYGYTF,TGTGCCAGTAGGGACAGCTTCTATGGCTACACCTTC
NA,TRBJ2-5,TRBV2,TRBD2,CASSLGSGTSGRQTQYF,TGTGCCAGCAGTCTGGGGTCCGGGACTAGCGGGAGACAGACCCAGTACTTC
NA,TRBJ2-1,TRBV7-2,TRBD1,CASSQQRIGQGRNEQFF,TGTGCCAGCAGCCAGCAACGTATCGGACAGGGAAGGAATGAGCAGTTCTTC
NA,TRBJ2-1,TRBV29-1,TRBD2,CSVGPLLSGSSNEQFF,TGCAGCGTTGGGCCCCTACTAAGCGGGAGTTCGAATGAGCAGTTCTTC
few,TRBJ1-1,TRBV7-8,TRBD1,CASSLTGGTEAFF,TGTGCCAGCAGCTTAACAGGGGGCACTGAAGCTTTCTTT
NA,TRBJ1-6,TRBV10-3,NA,CASQGNNSPLHF,TGTGCCTCACAGGGAAATAATTCACCCCTCCACTTT
NA,TRBJ1-1,TRBV7-9,NA,CASSLDSRVEAFF,TGTGCCAGCAGCCTAGACAGCCGTGTTGAAGCTTTCTTT
NA,TRBJ2-7,TRBV6-5,TRBD1,CASSPGQGPFGLNF,TGTGCCAGCAGTCCCGGACAGGGCCCCTTCGGTTTGAACTTC
NA,TRBJ2-5,TRBV5-5,NA,CASSLSIALQETQYF,TGTGCCAGCAGCTTGTCTATCGCACTACAAGAGACCCAGTACTTC
NA,TRBJ2-7,TRBV5-4,TRBD2,CASSFIPRTSGYEQYF,TGTGCCAGCAGCTTCATTCCACGGACTAGCGGATACGAGCAGTACTTC
NA,TRBJ1-2,TRBV4-1,NA,CASSQIPGARGYTF,TGCGCCAGCAGCCAGATCCCAGGGGCTAGAGGCTACACCTTC
NA,TRBJ1-2,TRBV28,NA,CASSGGTNYGYTF,TGTGCCAGCAGTGGGGGGACTAACTATGGCTACACCTTC
NA,TRBJ1-5,TRBV5-5,NA,CASSLASRTVGDHQPQHF,TGTGCCAGCAGCTTGGCCTCTCGGACAGTTGGGGATCATCAGCCCCAGCATTTT
NA,TRBJ1-5,TRBV13,NA,CASSLGGAIRNQPQHF,TGTGCCAGCAGCTTAGGGGGGGCGATCCGCAATCAGCCCCAGCATTTT
NA,TRBJ1-3,TRBV7-6,NA,CASSSQGSWTGNTIYF,TGTGCCAGCAGCTCCCAGGGGAGTTGGACTGGAAACACCATATATTTT
NA,TRBJ2-1,TRBV23-1,NA,CAGIGDFGCYNEQFF,TGCGCCGGCATAGGGGACTTTGGGTGCTACAATGAGCAGTTCTTC
NA,TRBJ2-7,TRBV7-8,NA,CASSLAVRTYEQYF,TGTGCCAGCAGCTTAGCGGTGAGAACCTACGAGCAGTACTTC
once,TRBJ2-1,TRBV27,TRBD1,CASSLPGQRTYNEQFF,TGTGCCAGCAGTCTCCCGGGACAGAGAACCTACAATGAGCAGTTCTTC
NA,TRBJ1-4,TRBV19,NA,CASSQRGRNEKLFF,TGTGCCAGTAGCCAAAGGGGTCGGAATGAAAAACTGTTTTTT
few,TRBJ1-1,TRBV5-1,NA,CASSWGTGNTEAFF,TGCGCCAGCAGCTGGGGGACTGGGAACACTGAAGCTTTCTTT
NA,TRBJ2-1,TRBV7-3,TRBD2,CASSTGTSGRDEQFF,TGTGCCAGCAGCACGGGGACTAGCGGGAGAGATGAGCAGTTCTTC
NA,TRBJ2-1,TRBV4-3,NA,CASSHPTSGRNNEQFF,TGCGCCAGCAGCCACCCTACCTCAGGCAGGAACAATGAGCAGTTCTTC
NA,TRBJ1-5,TRBV2,NA,CASMRDVNQPQHF,TGTGCCAGCATGCGGGATGTGAATCAGCCCCAGCATTTT
NA,TRBJ2-1,TRBV11-2,TRBD2,CASRPGLAGHNEQFF,TGTGCCAGCAGGCCGGGACTAGCGGGACACAATGAGCAGTTCTTC
NA,TRBJ1-6,TRBV10-3,NA,CAISERTDNSPLHF,TGTGCCATCAGTGAGAGAACAGATAATTCACCCCTCCACTTT
NA,TRBJ2-3,TRBV5-4,NA,CASSIGTRTDTQYF,TGTGCCAGCAGCATAGGGACTCGCACAGATACGCAGTATTTT
NA,TRBJ2-5,TRBV3-1/TRBV3-2,TRBD1,CASSQDLRDRGRRETQYF,TGTGCCAGCAGCCAAGACTTGAGGGACAGGGGGCGCCGGGAGACCCAGTACTTC
NA,TRBJ1-6,TRBV6-6,NA,CASSYSGATLHF,TGTGCCAGCAGTTACTCGGGGGCCACCCTCCACTTT
few,TRBJ1-5,TRBV12-3/TRBV12-4,TRBD1,CASSRQGGQPQHF,TGTGCCAGCAGTCGACAGGGGGGACAGCCCCAGCATTTT
NA,TRBJ1-3,TRBV3-1/TRBV3-2,NA,CASSQQPETAGTIYF,TGTGCCAGCAGCCAACAACCGGAGACAGCTGGCACCATATATTTT
NA,TRBJ1-1,TRBV10-3,NA,CAISDPGQGAFF,TGTGCCATCAGTGACCCCGGGCAGGGAGCTTTCTTT
once,TRBJ1-5,TRBV12-3/TRBV12-4,NA,CASSSRRVQPQHF,TGTGCCAGCAGTTCTCGACGGGTTCAGCCCCAGCATTTT
once,TRBJ2-7,TRBV5-4,TRBD1,CASSRGQGGPYEQYF,TGTGCCAGCAGCCGGGGACAGGGTGGCCCCTACGAGCAGTACTTC
NA,TRBJ2-7,TRBV18,TRBD1,CASSQLGQPYEQYF,TGTGCCAGCTCACAGTTGGGACAGCCCTACGAGCAGTACTTC
NA,TRBJ1-3,TRBV5-6,NA,CASSVISGNTIYF,TGTGCCAGCAGCGTCATCTCTGGAAACACCATATATTTT
NA,TRBJ1-1,TRBV6-5,TRBD1,CASSSATGRLTEAFF,TGTGCCAGCAGTTCCGCGACAGGGCGTTTGACTGAAGCTTTCTTT